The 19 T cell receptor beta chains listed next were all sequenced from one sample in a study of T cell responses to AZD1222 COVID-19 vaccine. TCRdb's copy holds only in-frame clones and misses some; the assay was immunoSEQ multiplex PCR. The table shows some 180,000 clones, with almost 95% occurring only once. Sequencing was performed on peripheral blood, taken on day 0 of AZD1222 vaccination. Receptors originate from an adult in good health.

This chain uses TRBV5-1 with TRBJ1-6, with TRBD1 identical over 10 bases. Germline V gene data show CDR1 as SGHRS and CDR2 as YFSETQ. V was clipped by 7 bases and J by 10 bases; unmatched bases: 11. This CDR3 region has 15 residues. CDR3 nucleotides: TGCGCCAGCTCTTCATCCGGGACAGGGGAATCACCCCTCCACTTT. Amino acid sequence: CASSSSGTGESPLHF.

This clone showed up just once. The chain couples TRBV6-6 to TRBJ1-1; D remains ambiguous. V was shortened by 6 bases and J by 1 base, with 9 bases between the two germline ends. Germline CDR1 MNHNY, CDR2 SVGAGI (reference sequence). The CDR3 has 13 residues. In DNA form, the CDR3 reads TGTGCCAGCAGCCTCCCAGGGAACACTGAAGCTTTCTTT. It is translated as CASSLPGNTEAFF.

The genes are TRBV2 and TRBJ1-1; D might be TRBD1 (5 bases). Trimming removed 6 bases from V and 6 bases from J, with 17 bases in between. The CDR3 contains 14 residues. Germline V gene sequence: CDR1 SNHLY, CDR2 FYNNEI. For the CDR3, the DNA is TGTGCCAGCAGGTCATCCGAGCGGGGCGCTGAAGCTTTCTTT. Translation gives CASRSSERGAEAFF.

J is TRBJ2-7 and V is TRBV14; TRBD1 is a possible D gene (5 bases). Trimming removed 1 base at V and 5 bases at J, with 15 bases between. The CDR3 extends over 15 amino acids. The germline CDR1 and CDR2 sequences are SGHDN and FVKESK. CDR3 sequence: CASSQAARVIDEQYF. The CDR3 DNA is TGTGCCAGCAGCCAAGCTGCCAGGGTCATCGACGAGCAGTACTTC.

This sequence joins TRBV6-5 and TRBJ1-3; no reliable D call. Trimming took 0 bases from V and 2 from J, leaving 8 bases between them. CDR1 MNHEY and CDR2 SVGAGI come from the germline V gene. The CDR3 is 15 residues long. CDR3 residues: CASSYSWQTGNTIYF. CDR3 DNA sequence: TGTGCCAGCAGTTACTCATGGCAGACTGGAAACACCATATATTTT.

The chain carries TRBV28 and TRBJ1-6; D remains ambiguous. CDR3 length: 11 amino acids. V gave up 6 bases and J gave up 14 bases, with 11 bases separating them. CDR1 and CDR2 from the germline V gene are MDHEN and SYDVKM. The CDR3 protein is CASRATEALHF. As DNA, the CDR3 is TGTGCCAGCAGGGCTACCGAGGCCCTCCACTTT.

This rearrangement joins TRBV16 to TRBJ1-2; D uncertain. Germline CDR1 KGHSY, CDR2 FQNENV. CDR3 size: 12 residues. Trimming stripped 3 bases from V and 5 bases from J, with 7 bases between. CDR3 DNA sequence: TGTGCCAGCAGCCAGGAGGTTTATGGCTACACCTTC. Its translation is CASSQEVYGYTF.

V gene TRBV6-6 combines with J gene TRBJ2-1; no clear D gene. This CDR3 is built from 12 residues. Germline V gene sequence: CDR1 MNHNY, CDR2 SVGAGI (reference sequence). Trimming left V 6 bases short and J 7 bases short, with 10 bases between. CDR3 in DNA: TGTGCCAGCAGGGACCCCACGAATGAGCAGTTCTTC. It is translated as CASRDPTNEQFF.

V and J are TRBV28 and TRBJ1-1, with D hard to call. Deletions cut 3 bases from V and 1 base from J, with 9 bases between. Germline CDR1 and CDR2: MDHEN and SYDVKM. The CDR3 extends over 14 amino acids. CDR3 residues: CASSFRQWNTEAFF. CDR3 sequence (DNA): TGTGCCAGCAGTTTCCGGCAGTGGAACACTGAAGCTTTCTTT.

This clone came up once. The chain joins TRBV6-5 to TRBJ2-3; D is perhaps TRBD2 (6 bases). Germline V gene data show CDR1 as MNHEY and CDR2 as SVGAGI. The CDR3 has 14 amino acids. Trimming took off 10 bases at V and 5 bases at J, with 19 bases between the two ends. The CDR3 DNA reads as TGTGCCACCCGGCGGCTGGGGGGTGAAGATACGCAGTATTTT. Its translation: CATRRLGGEDTQYF.

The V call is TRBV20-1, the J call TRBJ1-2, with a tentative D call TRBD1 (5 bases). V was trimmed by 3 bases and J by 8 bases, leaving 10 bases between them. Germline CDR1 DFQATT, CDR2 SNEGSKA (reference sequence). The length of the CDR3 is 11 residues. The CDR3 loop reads CSASSGRGYTF. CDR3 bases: TGCAGTGCTAGTTCGGGACGGGGCTACACCTTC.

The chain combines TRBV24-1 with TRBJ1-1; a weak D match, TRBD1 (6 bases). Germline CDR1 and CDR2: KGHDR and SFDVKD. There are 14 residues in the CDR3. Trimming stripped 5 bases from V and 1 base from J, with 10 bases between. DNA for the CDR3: TGTGCCACCAGTGGGGGGGCCTGGAACACTGAAGCTTTCTTT. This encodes CATSGGAWNTEAFF.

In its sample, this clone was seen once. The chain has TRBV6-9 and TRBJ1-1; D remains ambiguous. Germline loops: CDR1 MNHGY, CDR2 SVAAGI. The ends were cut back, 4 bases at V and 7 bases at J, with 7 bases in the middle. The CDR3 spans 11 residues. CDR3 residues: CASSSWSEAFF. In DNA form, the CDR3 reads TGTGCCAGCAGTTCTTGGAGTGAAGCTTTCTTT.

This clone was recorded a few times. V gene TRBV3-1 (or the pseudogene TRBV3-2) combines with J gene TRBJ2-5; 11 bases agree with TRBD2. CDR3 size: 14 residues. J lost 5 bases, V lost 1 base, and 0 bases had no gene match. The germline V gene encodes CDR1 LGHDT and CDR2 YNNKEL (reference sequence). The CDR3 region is CASSQASGRETQYF. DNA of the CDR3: TGTGCCAGCAGCCAAGCTAGCGGGAGGGAGACCCAGTACTTC.

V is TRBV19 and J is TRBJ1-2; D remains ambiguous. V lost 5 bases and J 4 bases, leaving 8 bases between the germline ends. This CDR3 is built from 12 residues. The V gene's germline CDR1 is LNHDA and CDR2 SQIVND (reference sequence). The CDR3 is CASSEWVYGYTF. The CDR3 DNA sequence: TGTGCCAGTAGTGAATGGGTCTATGGCTACACCTTC.

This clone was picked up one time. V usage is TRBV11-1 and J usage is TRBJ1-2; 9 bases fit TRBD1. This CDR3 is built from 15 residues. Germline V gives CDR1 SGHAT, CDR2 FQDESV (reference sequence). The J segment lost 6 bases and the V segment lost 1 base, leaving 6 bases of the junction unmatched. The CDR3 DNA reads TGTGCCAGCAGCTTAGAGGGCGGGACAGGGCATGGCTACACCTTC. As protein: CASSLEGGTGHGYTF.

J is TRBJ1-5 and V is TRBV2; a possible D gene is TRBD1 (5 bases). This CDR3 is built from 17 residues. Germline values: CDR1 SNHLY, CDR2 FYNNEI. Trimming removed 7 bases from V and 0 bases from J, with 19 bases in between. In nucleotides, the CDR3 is TGTGCCAGCAACCAACAGGTTCTAATCCATAGCAATCAGCCCCAGCATTTT. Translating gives CASNQQVLIHSNQPQHF.

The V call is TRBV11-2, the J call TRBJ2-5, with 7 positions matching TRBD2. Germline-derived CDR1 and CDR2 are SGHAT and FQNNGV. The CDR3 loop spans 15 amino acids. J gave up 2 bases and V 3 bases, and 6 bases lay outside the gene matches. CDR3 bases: TGTGCCAGCAGCTTGGGGGGGACTACTCAAGAGACCCAGTACTTC. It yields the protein CASSLGGTTQETQYF.

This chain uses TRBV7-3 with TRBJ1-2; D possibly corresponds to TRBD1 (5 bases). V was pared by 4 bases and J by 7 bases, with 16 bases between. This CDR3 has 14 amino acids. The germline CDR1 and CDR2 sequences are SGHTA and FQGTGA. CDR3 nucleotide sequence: TGTGCCAGCAGCTACCTGGGGGGTTCATCTGGCTACACCTTC. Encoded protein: CASSYLGGSSGYTF. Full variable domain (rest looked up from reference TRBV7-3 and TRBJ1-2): GAGVSQTPSNKVTEKGKYVELRCDPISGHTALYWYRQSLGQGPEFLIYFQGTGAADDSGLPNDRFFAVRPEGSVSTLKIQRTERGDSAVYLCASSYLGGSSGYTFGSGTRLTVV.